The source of this T cell receptor beta chain is a study of T cell responses to AZD1222 COVID-19 vaccine. Study conclusions and caveats: Baseline seropositivity characterized only a handful of AZD1222 recipients.

The CDR3 sequence is 14 residues long. Per germline, CDR1 MNHEY and CDR2 SVGEGT. Trimming removed 0 bases from V and 4 bases from J; junction bases left unmatched: 0. Points on this clone: Its antigen is unidentified.

Only in-frame clones appear in the TCRdb table, and some are missing; sequencing was by immunoSEQ multiplex PCR. The sample lists about 94,000 clones, 85% seen once, with more than 3.5% in the top ten. The chain joins TRBV6-2 or TRBV6-3 to TRBJ2-7, with TRBD1 matching 10 bases. The sequence derives from an adult who received the AZD1222 COVID-19 vaccine. The sequenced sample was peripheral blood, obtained 28 days after the second AZD1222 dose. In DNA form, the CDR3 reads TGTGCCAGCAGTTACTCGGGACAGGGGTACGAGCAGTACTTC. This gives the protein CASSYSGQGYEQYF.